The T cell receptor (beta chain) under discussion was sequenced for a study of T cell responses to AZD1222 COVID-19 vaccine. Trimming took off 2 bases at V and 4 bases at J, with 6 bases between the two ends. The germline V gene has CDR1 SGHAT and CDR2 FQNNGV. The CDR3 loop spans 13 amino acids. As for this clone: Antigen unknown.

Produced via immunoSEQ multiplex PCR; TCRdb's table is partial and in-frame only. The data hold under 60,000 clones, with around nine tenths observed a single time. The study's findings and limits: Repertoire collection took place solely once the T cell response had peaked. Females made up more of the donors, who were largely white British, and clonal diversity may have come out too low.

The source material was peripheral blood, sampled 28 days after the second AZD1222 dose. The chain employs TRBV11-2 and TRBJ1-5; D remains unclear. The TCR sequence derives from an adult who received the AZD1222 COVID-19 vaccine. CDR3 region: CASSLSRNQPQHF. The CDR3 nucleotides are TGTGCCAGCAGCTTAAGCAGGAATCAGCCCCAGCATTTT.